This entry concerns a single TCR beta chain. Trimming at V came to 6 bases and at J to 0 bases, leaving 8 bases not matched to a gene. CDR3 length: 16 amino acids. Germline CDR1 is SNHLY and CDR2 is FYNNEI. The data derive from a study of blood T cell repertoires in COVID-19. Study background: From the United States, Italy and Spain came samples of acute and convalescent COVID-19.

The assay was immunoSEQ multiplex PCR, and TCRdb's table has in-frame clones only and misses some. Among some 170,000 clones listed, roughly 89% were seen once. Material: peripheral blood. The V gene is TRBV2, the J gene TRBJ2-3; 8 nucleotides match TRBD2. The source is a woman aged 50 to 60 with acute or convalescent COVID-19. The CDR3 region is CASSDPLAASTDTQYF. The CDR3 DNA sequence: TGTGCCAGCAGCGATCCACTAGCGGCTAGCACAGATACGCAGTATTTT.